This T cell receptor (beta chain) was sequenced during a study of blood T cell repertoires in COVID-19. Study-wide context: The origin of the acute and convalescent COVID-19 samples was the United States, Italy and Spain.

Enrolment of Seattle patients took place during active infection, and they were followed longitudinally. Original processing notes: Nucleated cell number was recorded as an estimate derived from reference gene primer amplification. The table came from immunoSEQ multiplex PCR; TCRdb's copy has only in-frame clones and leaves some out. The DNA was the basis for D and trimming; V, J and clone size are from that table. Of under 150,000 clones detected, 75% to 90% appear once; the ten largest clones hold around 8%. This CDR3 is 16 amino acids long. V lost 6 bases to trimming and J lost 2 bases; unmatched junction nucleotides: 7. Germline V gene sequence: CDR1 LNHDA, CDR2 SQIVND (reference sequence).

Sequenced material: peripheral blood. The receptor was isolated from a woman aged 60-75 years with COVID-19, enrolled during active disease. The V and J genes are TRBV19 and TRBJ2-6; 7 bases align to TRBD1. CDR3 in amino acids: CASSQGGAPGANVLTF. The CDR3, as DNA: TGTGCCAGTAGCCAAGGGGGCGCCCCTGGGGCCAACGTCCTGACTTTC. Together with reference TRBV19 and TRBJ2-6, the CDR3 gives the full variable domain: DGGITQSPKYLFRKEGQNVTLSCEQNLNHDAMYWYRQDPGQGLRLIYYSQIVNDFQKGDIAEGYSVSREKKESFPLTVTSAQKNPTAFYLCASSQGGAPGANVLTFGAGSRLTVL.